The clone carrying this T cell receptor (beta chain) was seen repeatedly, ten times or more. Its antigen is as yet unknown. This sample is part of a study of T cell repertoires in cytomegalovirus infection. Study-wide context: Through public TCR beta signatures, both CMV infection and matching HLA type were indicated. Study observations and caveats: Adding up the frequency of public TCR beta families identified people who carried CMV plus the relevant HLA. Dominating the ex vivo response were HLA-C-restricted CMV-specific TCR beta clonotypes.

MiXCR, applied by TCRdb to the reads, yields one record per CDR3 protein. The sample has roughly 920,000 distinct CDR3 sequences, approximately 33% seen once. Trimming took off 6 bases at V and 4 bases at J, with 10 bases between the two ends. The CDR3 spans 13 residues. The germline CDR1 and CDR2 sequences are MNHEY and SMNVEV (reference sequence). The material was cultured CD8+ T cells from PBMCs, obtained from culture after CMV antigen stimulation. This chain joins TRBV27 and TRBJ1-5; D unclear. The sequence was obtained from a human donor in good health (CMV status not recorded). Some clones in this sample may be carry-over from other donors' samples. For the CDR3, the DNA is TGTGCCAGCAGCTTTAACAGTAATCAGCCCCAGCATTTT. It is translated as CASSFNSNQPQHF.